These 10 T cell receptor beta chains were all obtained from the same sample, sequenced in a study of shared clonotypes between healthy human individuals. Method: immunoSEQ multiplex PCR; TCRdb's copy keeps in-frame clones and lacks some. This sample carries over a million clones, about four fifths of them seen once, and the ten largest clones take under 0.8%. The sample was memory CD4+ T cells from PBMCs. This sample's subset: CD45RA-negative fraction. Receptors were obtained from a man younger than 30 in good health. Some clones in this sample may be carry-over from other donors' samples.

The rearrangement uses TRBV28 and TRBJ1-1, with a tentative D call TRBD1 (6 bases). Trimming removed 2 bases from V and 5 bases from J, with 12 bases in between. This CDR3 is built from 14 residues. The germline V gene has CDR1 MDHEN and CDR2 SYDVKM. CDR3 in amino acids: CASSLTGTRTEAFF. CDR3 coding DNA: TGTGCCAGCAGTTTAACAGGGACGAGAACTGAAGCTTTCTTT.

This clone was picked up one time. In DNA form, the CDR3 reads TGTGCCAGCAGCGTACTGTTTCGGCAGTATTTT. Translated, it gives CASSVLFRQYF. The chain joins TRBV11-2 to TRBJ2-3; D unclear. The CDR3 has 11 residues. V lost 5 bases and J lost 11, with 11 bases in between. CDR1 is SGHAT, CDR2 FQNNGV, per germline.

In the case of this clone: The identical CDR3 is also encoded by other nucleotide sequences in the sample. V and J are TRBV14 and TRBJ2-6; D gene ambiguous. Trimming took off 1 base at V and 2 bases at J, with 0 bases between the two ends. Germline V gives CDR1 SGHDN, CDR2 FVKESK. The CDR3 totals 13 residues. This CDR3 reads CASSQAGANVLTF. Written as DNA, the CDR3 is TGTGCCAGCAGCCAAGCTGGGGCCAACGTCCTGACTTTC.

This clone was seen just once. The chain couples TRBV7-3 to TRBJ2-6, with TRBD1 matching over 10 bases. This CDR3 is 19 amino acids long. The J segment lost 2 bases and the V segment lost 5 bases, leaving 12 bases of the junction unmatched. The germline gives CDR1 SGHTA, CDR2 FQGTGA. The DNA for the CDR3 is TGTGCCAGCAGCCCCCTGACAGGGGGCTATAGGGCTGGGGCCAACGTCCTGACTTTC. Translating it yields CASSPLTGGYRAGANVLTF.

The V gene is TRBV30, the J gene TRBJ1-1; D possibly corresponds to TRBD1 (5 bases). The CDR3 loop spans 14 amino acids. CDR1 is GTSNPN, CDR2 SVGIG, per germline (reference sequence). V shed 4 bases and J shed 4 bases, with 16 bases lying between them. The CDR3 spells CAWTRRGTATEAFF. The CDR3 DNA is TGTGCCTGGACGCGGCGGGGGACGGCCACTGAAGCTTTCTTT.

The chain recombines TRBV7-3 with TRBJ2-2, with 8 bases identical to TRBD1. The CDR3 has 15 residues. Germline CDR1 reads SGHTA; CDR2 reads FQGTGA. Trimming at V came to 2 bases and at J to 1 base, leaving 0 bases not matched to a gene. In DNA form, the CDR3 reads TGTGCCAGCAGCTTAGGACAGGGGAACACCGGGGAGCTGTTTTTT. Translating it yields CASSLGQGNTGELFF. Based on the CDR3 plus reference TRBV7-3 and TRBJ2-2, the full variable domain is GAGVSQTPSNKVTEKGKYVELRCDPISGHTALYWYRQSLGQGPEFLIYFQGTGAADDSGLPNDRFFAVRPEGSVSTLKIQRTERGDSAVYLCASSLGQGNTGELFFGEGSRLTVL.

This clone has only one observation. One end of the junction is discordant with germline, which a read error may explain. The V call is TRBV18, the J call TRBJ2-7; 10 nucleotides align to TRBD1. Germline CDR1 reads KGHSH; CDR2 reads LQKENI. CDR3 size: 15 residues. The CDR3, as DNA: TGTGCCAGCTCACCCCGGGACAGGGGCTCCCACGAGCAGTACTTC. Translating it yields CASSPRDRGSHEQYF.

The chain employs TRBV5-1 and TRBJ2-6; D is ambiguous. Germline CDR1 and CDR2: SGHRS and YFSETQ. V was pared by 3 bases and J by 0 bases, with 7 bases between. The CDR3 sequence is 15 residues long. The chain's CDR3 is CASSWGASGANVLTF. DNA for the CDR3: TGCGCCAGCAGCTGGGGTGCCTCTGGGGCCAACGTCCTGACTTTC.

V usage is TRBV2 and J usage is TRBJ1-1; D gene ambiguous. Trimming shortened V by 5 bases and J by 11 bases, and 15 bases separated the two germline ends. This CDR3 contains 12 residues. CDR1 is SNHLY, CDR2 FYNNEI, per germline. The CDR3 protein is CASSPSGLRAFF. CDR3 DNA: TGTGCCAGCAGTCCGAGCGGCCTGCGCGCTTTCTTT.

V is TRBV28 and J is TRBJ2-4; 7 bases are shared with TRBD1. CDR3 length: 15 amino acids. The germline V gene has CDR1 MDHEN and CDR2 SYDVKM. V lost 6 bases and J lost 2; bases outside the gene matches: 7. This CDR3 is CASRGQGVTKNIQYF. CDR3 nucleotides: TGTGCCAGCAGAGGGCAGGGGGTTACCAAAAACATTCAGTACTTC.